This TCR beta chain was recorded in a study of post-analysis software for immune sequencing data. In the study overall: Relapsing-remitting, secondary progressive and progressive-relapsing courses of multiple sclerosis were included.

Study findings and constraints: Significantly lower normalized Chao1 diversity was seen in multiple sclerosis patients than in controls. Strong same-batch co-clustering of samples appeared with F measure clustering.

A word on this clonotype: Its antigen is currently unknown.

Unique molecular identifiers were present in the TCR beta cDNA libraries. TCRdb fed the PCR reads into MiXCR, producing one record per CDR3 protein. In the table there are fewer than 850,000 distinct CDR3 sequences, roughly 30% of which are singletons. Source material: blood. The sequence came from a girl between 5 and 17 years old with multiple sclerosis.

The CDR3 here is CASSRGQGANEKLFF. In DNA, the CDR3 is TGTGCCAGCTCCCGCGGACAGGGGGCTAATGAAAAACTGTTTTTT. This sequence joins TRBV25-1 and TRBJ1-4; 10 bases line up with TRBD1. The germline gives CDR1 MGHDK, CDR2 SYGVNS. The CDR3 covers 15 residues. J was trimmed by 3 bases and V by 8 bases; bases with no gene match: 6.